Presented here are 7 T cell receptor beta chains from one specimen sequenced in a study of radiotherapy plus CTLA-4 blockade in lung cancer. Using immunoSEQ multiplex PCR, the repertoire was profiled, and TCRdb retains in-frame clones only, with some absent. Of about 60,000 clones listed, roughly 76% are singletons. Sequenced material: peripheral blood, taken from a patient treated with radiotherapy plus ipilimumab. The receptors were gathered from a human donor with non-small cell lung cancer whose response to radiotherapy plus ipilimumab could not be evaluated.

This clone came up once. The chain joins TRBV5-1 to TRBJ1-1; 8 bases agree with TRBD1. The CDR3 totals 16 residues. V lost 2 bases and J lost 11; bases outside the gene matches: 17. In germline, CDR1 is SGHRS, CDR2 YFSETQ. CDR3 residues: CASSFGQGAPQMWAFF. The CDR3 nucleotides read TGCGCCAGCAGCTTCGGCCAGGGGGCGCCCCAGATGTGGGCTTTCTTT.

The chain recombines TRBV28 with TRBJ1-1; D gene ambiguous. Germline CDR1 and CDR2: MDHEN and SYDVKM. There are 13 residues in the CDR3. V lost 7 bases to trimming and J lost 0 bases, with 9 bases between them. CDR3 DNA: TGTGCCAGCACAGGTTCTCTGAACACTGAAGCTTTCTTT. Its protein is CASTGSLNTEAFF.

This rearrangement joins TRBV6-1 to TRBJ1-6, with 8 bases aligning to TRBD1. The CDR3 loop spans 14 amino acids. Losses at the gene ends were 7 bases for V and 8 bases for J; bases not matched to a gene: 7. Germline values: CDR1 MNHNS, CDR2 SASEGT. The CDR3 loop reads CASTVDRDYSPLHF. The CDR3 DNA sequence: TGTGCCAGCACTGTGGACAGGGATTATTCACCCCTCCACTTT.

The rearrangement links TRBV5-1 to TRBJ2-1; 7 bases are shared with TRBD2. CDR1 SGHRS and CDR2 YFSETQ come from the germline V gene. This CDR3 is 12 amino acids long. Trimming removed 0 bases from V and 12 bases from J; junction bases left unmatched: 3. CDR3 loop: CASSLDWEGQFF. CDR3 coding DNA: TGCGCCAGCAGCTTGGACTGGGAGGGGCAGTTCTTC.

CDR3 protein: CASSRSGNQNIQYF. CDR3 sequence (DNA): TGTGCCAGTAGTAGGAGCGGAAACCAAAACATTCAGTACTTC. The rearrangement joins TRBV19 to TRBJ2-4; the D gene is possibly TRBD2 (5 bases). In germline, CDR1 is LNHDA, CDR2 SQIVND (reference sequence). The CDR3 has 14 amino acids. V shed 4 bases and J shed 5 bases, with 12 bases lying between them.

V and J are TRBV11-2 and TRBJ2-2; tentative D call: TRBD2 (6 bases). In germline, CDR1 is SGHAT, CDR2 FQNNGV. The length of the CDR3 is 17 residues. Trimming shortened V by 5 bases and J by 0 bases, and 16 bases separated the two germline ends. As DNA, the CDR3 is TGTGCCAGCAGCCCCGCTCGGGGGAGTCCGAACACCGGGGAGCTGTTTTTT. Protein sequence: CASSPARGSPNTGELFF.

The chain couples TRBV28 to TRBJ2-3; D call uncertain. Germline CDR1 is MDHEN and CDR2 is SYDVKM. The CDR3 sequence is 16 residues long. The V and J ends lost 1 base and 0 bases respectively, with 11 bases between them. CDR3 in DNA: TGTGCCAGCAGTTTATTTGCAGGAACTAGCACAGATACGCAGTATTTT. Translating it yields CASSLFAGTSTDTQYF. The full variable domain, in which reference TRBV28 and TRBJ2-3 provide the parts outside the CDR3, is DVKVTQSSRYLVKRTGEKVFLECVQDMDHENMFWYRQDPGLGLRLIYFSYDVKMKEKGDIPEGYSVSREKKERFSLILESASTNQTSMYLCASSLFAGTSTDTQYFGPGTRLTVL.